Each of the 11 T cell receptor beta chains below was sequenced from the same sample in a study of blood T cell repertoires in COVID-19. Sequenced by immunoSEQ multiplex PCR; TCRdb stores in-frame clones only, minus some. The sample holds 200,000 to 250,000 clones, 85% to 90% seen once. The sample taken for sequencing was PBMCs or T cells enriched from blood (not recorded which). All receptors come from a woman between 50 and 59 years old in a cohort exposed to, infected with or recovered from COVID-19 (not recorded which).

The chain recombines TRBV30 with TRBJ2-6, with a tentative D call TRBD2 (5 bases). Germline CDR1 is GTSNPN and CDR2 is SVGIG (reference sequence). The CDR3 runs to 14 residues. V dropped 2 bases and J dropped 3 bases, with 8 bases sitting between them. The CDR3 DNA follows: TGTGCCTGGAGTCCGGGGAATGGGGCCAACGTCCTGACTTTC. It specifies CAWSPGNGANVLTF. Supplemented by reference TRBV30 and TRBJ2-6, the full variable domain reads SQTIHQWPATLVQPVGSPLSLECTVEGTSNPNLYWYRQAAGRGLQLLFYSVGIGQISSEVPQNLSASRPQDRQFILSSKKLLLSDSGFYLCAWSPGNGANVLTFGAGSRLTVL.

The J gene is TRBJ1-2, the V gene TRBV30; D is perhaps TRBD1 (6 bases). The CDR3 runs 13 residues. V was pared by 3 bases and J by 4 bases, with 12 bases between. CDR1 and CDR2 (germline): GTSNPN, SVGIG (reference sequence). CDR3 amino acids: CAWSTGSPYGYTF. The CDR3, as DNA: TGTGCCTGGAGCACAGGGTCGCCCTATGGCTACACCTTC.

This clone was picked up one time. This chain links TRBV20-1 with TRBJ1-5, with 8 nucleotides matching TRBD1. CDR1 and CDR2 from the germline V gene are DFQATT and SNEGSKA (reference sequence). Trimming removed 3 bases from V and 5 bases from J; junction bases left unmatched: 9. This CDR3 is 15 amino acids long. The CDR3 spells CSASPTDRADQPQHF. The CDR3 nucleotides are TGCAGTGCTAGTCCAACGGACAGGGCCGATCAGCCCCAGCATTTT.

The chain joins TRBV19 to TRBJ1-5; D unresolved. The germline gives CDR1 LNHDA, CDR2 SQIVND (reference sequence). The CDR3 is made up of 14 amino acids. V was cut by 1 base and J by 5 bases, with 9 bases left in between. DNA of the CDR3: TGTGCCAGTAGTATAGGGCATTCCTATCAGCCCCAGCATTTT. Translating gives CASSIGHSYQPQHF.

The chain couples TRBV2 to TRBJ2-2, with D possibly TRBD2 on 6 matching bases. Germline-derived CDR1 and CDR2 are SNHLY and FYNNEI. With 1 base removed from V and 1 base from J, the gap between germline ends came to 10 bases. CDR3 length: 16 amino acids. CDR3: CASSEEGAGNTGELFF. The CDR3 coding sequence is TGTGCCAGCAGTGAAGAGGGAGCGGGGAACACCGGGGAGCTGTTTTTT.

This chain uses TRBV7-3 with TRBJ2-3; 8 positions match TRBD2. The V and J ends lost 2 bases and 5 bases, in that order; junction bases with no gene match: 9. The length of the CDR3 is 16 residues. Per germline, CDR1 SGHTA and CDR2 FQGTGA. CDR3 sequence (DNA): TGTGCCAGCAGCTTACTCGGCCGGGGGGGCATAGATACGCAGTATTTT. Its protein is CASSLLGRGGIDTQYF.

V and J are TRBV28 and TRBJ2-7, with D perhaps TRBD2 (6 bases). The germline V and J ends were trimmed by 5 bases and 2 bases, with 25 bases remaining between them. The CDR3 totals 18 residues. CDR1 is MDHEN, CDR2 SYDVKM, per germline. CDR3: CASSPPLATDPSTYEQYF. CDR3 sequence (DNA): TGTGCCAGCAGTCCCCCCCTAGCGACAGATCCATCTACCTACGAGCAGTACTTC.

The chain has TRBV30 and TRBJ1-5; the D gene is possibly TRBD1 (6 bases). CDR3 length: 14 amino acids. Germline V gene sequence: CDR1 GTSNPN, CDR2 SVGIG (reference sequence). Trimming removed 5 bases at V and 7 bases at J, with 18 bases between. CDR3 residues: CAWATGTGSQPQHF. As DNA, the CDR3 is TGTGCCTGGGCAACAGGGACCGGTTCGCAGCCCCAGCATTTT.

In DNA form, the CDR3 reads TGTGCCAGCAGTCATCGACAGTTGAACACTGAAGCTTTCTTT. Residues: CASSHRQLNTEAFF. The chain joins TRBV5-4 to TRBJ1-1, with a possible D match to TRBD1 (5 bases). This CDR3 contains 14 residues. V was trimmed by 5 bases and J by 0 bases, leaving 11 bases between them. Germline CDR1 reads SGHNT; CDR2 reads YYREEE (reference sequence). The full variable domain, its missing parts supplied by reference TRBV5-4 and TRBJ1-1, is ETGVTQSPTHLIKTRGQQVTLRCSSQSGHNTVSWYQQALGQGPQFIFQYYREEENGRGNFPPRFSGLQFPNYSSELNVNALELDDSALYLCASSHRQLNTEAFFGQGTRLTVV.

The genes are TRBV29-1 and TRBJ1-2, with no clear D. Trimming cost V 7 bases and J 0 bases, with 12 bases left between them. This CDR3 is 13 amino acids long. Germline-derived CDR1 and CDR2 are SQVTM and ANQGSEA. The CDR3 loop reads CSADTSANYGYTF. The CDR3 DNA follows: TGCAGCGCTGACACATCAGCTAACTATGGCTACACCTTC.

The rearrangement uses TRBV28 and TRBJ2-7; TRBD2 matches 8 bases. V was pared by 1 base and J by 5 bases, with 10 bases of the junction left unmatched. CDR1 is MDHEN and CDR2 is SYDVKM in the germline V gene. This CDR3 comprises 16 residues. Here the CDR3 DNA reads TGTGCCAGCAGTTTATTGGCGGGGGGCCGCACCCACGAGCAGTACTTC. It translates to CASSLLAGGRTHEQYF.